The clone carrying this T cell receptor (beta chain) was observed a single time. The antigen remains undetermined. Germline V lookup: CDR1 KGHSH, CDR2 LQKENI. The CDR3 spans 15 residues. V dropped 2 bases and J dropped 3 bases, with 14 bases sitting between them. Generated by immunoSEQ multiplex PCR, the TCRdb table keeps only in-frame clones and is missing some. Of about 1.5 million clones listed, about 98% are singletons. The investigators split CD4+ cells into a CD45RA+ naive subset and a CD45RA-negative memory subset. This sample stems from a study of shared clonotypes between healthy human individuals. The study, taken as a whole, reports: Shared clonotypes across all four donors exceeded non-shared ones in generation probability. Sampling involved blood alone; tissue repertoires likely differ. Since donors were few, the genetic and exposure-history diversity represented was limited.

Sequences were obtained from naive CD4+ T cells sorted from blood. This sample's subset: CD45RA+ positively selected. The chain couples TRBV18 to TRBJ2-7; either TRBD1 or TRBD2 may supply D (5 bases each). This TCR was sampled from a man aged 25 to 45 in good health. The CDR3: CASSPKVGPRYEQYF. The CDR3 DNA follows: TGTGCCAGCTCACCAAAGGTGGGACCGCGCTACGAGCAGTACTTC.